The source of this TCR beta chain is a study of OX40 agonist ivuxolimab in advanced cancers. In the study overall: Participants could have had prior anti-PD-1, anti-PD-L1 or anti-CTLA-4 therapy, and 40% had some. Whole-study results and caveats: Specificity for antigen went undetermined in the expanded peripheral T cells.

As regards this clone: The antigen remains unidentified.

Germline V gene data show CDR1 as ENHRY and CDR2 as SYGVKD. V was shortened by 10 bases and J by 8 bases, with 21 bases between the two germline ends. This CDR3 contains 15 residues. TCRdb keeps only in-frame clones here, not all; method: immunoSEQ multiplex PCR. The sample comprises over 35,000 clones, roughly nine tenths of which are singletons, and 0.45% to 0.6% rests with the top ten. Patients were excluded for autoimmune disease history or systemic immunosuppression. The sequence was obtained from an adult with an advanced solid tumor such as melanoma, head and neck, liver or kidney cancer. The rearrangement links TRBV10-3 to TRBJ1-6; D is perhaps TRBD1 (5 bases). Here the sequenced sample was CD4+ or CD8+ T cells sorted from blood, taken in a trial of the OX40 agonist ivuxolimab. The CDR3 is CATSGGVGLYSPLHF. The CDR3 DNA reads as TGTGCCACCTCGGGGGGGGTGGGACTCTATTCACCCCTCCACTTT.